Each of the 3 T cell receptor beta chains below was sequenced from the same sample in a study of OX40 agonist ivuxolimab in advanced cancers. Method: immunoSEQ multiplex PCR; TCRdb's copy keeps in-frame clones and lacks some. This sample yields 90,000 to 150,000 clones, of which 75% to 90% are seen a single time; 0.55% belongs to the top ten. The material was CD4+ or CD8+ T cells sorted from blood, obtained in a trial of the OX40 agonist ivuxolimab. The receptors were sampled from an adult with an advanced solid tumor such as melanoma, head and neck, liver or kidney cancer.

This chain connects TRBV7-6 to TRBJ1-3; no clear D gene. The CDR3 covers 15 residues. The V gene's germline CDR1 is SGHVS and CDR2 FNYEAQ. The ends were cut back, 1 base at V and 8 bases at J, with 15 bases in the middle. The CDR3 nucleotides are TGTGCCAGCAGCTTAGGGGGAACGGGGTCCCACACCATATATTTT. Translated: CASSLGGTGSHTIYF.

The chain carries TRBV13 and TRBJ2-2; D not resolved. The ends were cut back, 7 bases at V and 7 bases at J, with 7 bases in the middle. CDR3 length: 11 residues. Per the germline V gene, CDR1 is PRHDT and CDR2 is FYEKMQ (reference sequence). The CDR3, as DNA: TGTGCCAGCACAACCAGCGGGGAGCTGTTTTTT. It is translated as CASTTSGELFF. The full variable domain, rest sourced from reference TRBV13 and TRBJ2-2, is AAGVIQSPRHLIKEKRETATLKCYPIPRHDTVYWYQQGPGQDPQFLISFYEKMQSDKGSIPDRFSAQQFSDYHSELNMSSLELGDSALYFCASTTSGELFFGEGSRLTVL.

This chain joins TRBV6-5 and TRBJ1-2, with 8 bases aligning to TRBD1. CDR1 and CDR2 (germline): MNHEY, SVGAGI. The V segment lost 3 bases and the J segment 6 bases; nucleotides outside the gene matches: 12. This CDR3 is 16 amino acids long. DNA for the CDR3: TGTGCCAGCAGTTATACCGGGACAGGACCGACCGATGGCTACACCTTC. It specifies CASSYTGTGPTDGYTF.